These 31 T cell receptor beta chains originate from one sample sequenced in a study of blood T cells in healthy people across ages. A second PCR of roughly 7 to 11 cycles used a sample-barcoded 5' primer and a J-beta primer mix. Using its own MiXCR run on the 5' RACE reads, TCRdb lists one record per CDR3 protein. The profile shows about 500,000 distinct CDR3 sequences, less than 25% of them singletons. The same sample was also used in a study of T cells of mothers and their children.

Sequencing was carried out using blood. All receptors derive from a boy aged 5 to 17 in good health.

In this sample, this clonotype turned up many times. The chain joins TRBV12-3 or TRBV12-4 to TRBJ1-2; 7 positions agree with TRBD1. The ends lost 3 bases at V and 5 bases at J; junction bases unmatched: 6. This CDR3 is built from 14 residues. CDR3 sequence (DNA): TGTGCCAGCAGTTTGGGAGGGGGCGGATATGGCTACACCTTC. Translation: CASSLGGGGYGYTF.

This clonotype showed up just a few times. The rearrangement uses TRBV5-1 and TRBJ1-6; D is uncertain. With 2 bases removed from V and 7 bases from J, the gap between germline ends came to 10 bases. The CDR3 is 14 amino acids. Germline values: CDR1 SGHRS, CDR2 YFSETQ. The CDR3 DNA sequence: TGCGCCAGCAGCTTTGGACCGACGAATTCACCCCTCCACTTT. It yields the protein CASSFGPTNSPLHF.

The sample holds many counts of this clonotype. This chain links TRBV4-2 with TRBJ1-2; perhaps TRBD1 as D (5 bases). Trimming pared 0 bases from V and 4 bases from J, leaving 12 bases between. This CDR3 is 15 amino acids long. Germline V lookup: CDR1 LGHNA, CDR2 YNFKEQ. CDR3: CASSQDLQGGYGYTF. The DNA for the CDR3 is TGTGCCAGCAGCCAAGATCTTCAGGGAGGCTATGGCTACACCTTC.

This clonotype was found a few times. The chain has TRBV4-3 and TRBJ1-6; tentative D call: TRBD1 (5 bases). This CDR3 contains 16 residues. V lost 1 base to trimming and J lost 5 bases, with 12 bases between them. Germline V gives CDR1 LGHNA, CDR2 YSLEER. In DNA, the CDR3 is TGCGCCAGCAGCCAAGTTCTGGGACGTCATAATTCACCCCTCCACTTT. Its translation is CASSQVLGRHNSPLHF.

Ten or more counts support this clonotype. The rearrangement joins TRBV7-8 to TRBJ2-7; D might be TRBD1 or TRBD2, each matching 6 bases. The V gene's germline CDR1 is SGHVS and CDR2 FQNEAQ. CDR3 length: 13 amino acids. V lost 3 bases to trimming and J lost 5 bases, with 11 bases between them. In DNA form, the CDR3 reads TGTGCCAGCAGCTTGTACGGGGGCCACGAGCAGTACTTC. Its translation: CASSLYGGHEQYF.

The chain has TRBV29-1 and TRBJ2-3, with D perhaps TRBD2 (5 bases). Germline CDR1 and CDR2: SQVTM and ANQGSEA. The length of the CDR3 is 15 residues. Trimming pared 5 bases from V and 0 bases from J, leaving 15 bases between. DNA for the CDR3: TGCAGCGTTTATGACCGGGGTTCTAGCACAGATACGCAGTATTTT. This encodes CSVYDRGSSTDTQYF.

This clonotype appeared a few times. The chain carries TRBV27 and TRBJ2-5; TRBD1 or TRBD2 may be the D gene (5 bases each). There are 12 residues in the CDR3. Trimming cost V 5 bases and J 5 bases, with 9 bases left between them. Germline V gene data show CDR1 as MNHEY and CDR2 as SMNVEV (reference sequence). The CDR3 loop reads CASSPWGETQYF. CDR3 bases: TGTGCCAGCAGTCCGTGGGGGGAGACCCAGTACTTC.

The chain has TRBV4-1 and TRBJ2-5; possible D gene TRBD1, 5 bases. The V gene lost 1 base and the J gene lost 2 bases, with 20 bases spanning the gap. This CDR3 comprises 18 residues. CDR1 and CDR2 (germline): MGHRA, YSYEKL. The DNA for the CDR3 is TGCGCCAGCAGCCAAGGTCCCGGCAGGGTTAGAGAGCAAGAGACCCAGTACTTC. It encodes CASSQGPGRVREQETQYF.

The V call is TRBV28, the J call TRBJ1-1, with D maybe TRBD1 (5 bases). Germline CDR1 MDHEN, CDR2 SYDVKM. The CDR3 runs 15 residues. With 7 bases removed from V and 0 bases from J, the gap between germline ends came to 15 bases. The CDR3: CASIPRGVMNTEAFF. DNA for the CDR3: TGTGCCAGCATCCCCCGGGGGGTCATGAACACTGAAGCTTTCTTT.

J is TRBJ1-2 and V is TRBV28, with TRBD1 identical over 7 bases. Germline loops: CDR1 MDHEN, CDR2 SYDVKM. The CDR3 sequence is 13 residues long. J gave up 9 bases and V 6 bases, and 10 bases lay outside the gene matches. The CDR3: CASRLTGVVSYTF. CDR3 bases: TGTGCCAGCAGGCTTACAGGGGTCGTGAGCTACACCTTC.

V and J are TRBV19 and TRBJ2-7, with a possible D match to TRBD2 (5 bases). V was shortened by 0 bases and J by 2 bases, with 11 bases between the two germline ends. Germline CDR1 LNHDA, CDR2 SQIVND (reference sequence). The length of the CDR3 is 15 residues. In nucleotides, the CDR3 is TGTGCCAGTAGTATAGATGGAGCGGAAGCCTACGAGCAGTACTTC. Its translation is CASSIDGAEAYEQYF.

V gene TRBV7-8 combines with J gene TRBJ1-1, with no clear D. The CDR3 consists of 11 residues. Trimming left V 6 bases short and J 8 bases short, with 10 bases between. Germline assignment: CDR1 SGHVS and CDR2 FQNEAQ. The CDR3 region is CASRILNEAFF. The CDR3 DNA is TGTGCCAGCAGGATCTTGAACGAAGCTTTCTTT.

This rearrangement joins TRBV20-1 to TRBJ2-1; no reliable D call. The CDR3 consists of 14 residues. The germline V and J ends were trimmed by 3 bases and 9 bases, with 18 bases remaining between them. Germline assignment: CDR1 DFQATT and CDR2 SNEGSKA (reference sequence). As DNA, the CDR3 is TGCAGTGCTAGCCCCCAGTTTAGTCTTGGTGAGCAGTTCTTC. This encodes CSASPQFSLGEQFF.

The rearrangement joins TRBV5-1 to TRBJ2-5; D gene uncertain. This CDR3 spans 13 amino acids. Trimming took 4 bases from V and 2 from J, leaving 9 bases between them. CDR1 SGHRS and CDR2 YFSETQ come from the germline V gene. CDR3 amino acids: CASSLNLQETQYF. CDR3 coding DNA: TGCGCCAGCAGCCTCAACCTTCAAGAGACCCAGTACTTC.

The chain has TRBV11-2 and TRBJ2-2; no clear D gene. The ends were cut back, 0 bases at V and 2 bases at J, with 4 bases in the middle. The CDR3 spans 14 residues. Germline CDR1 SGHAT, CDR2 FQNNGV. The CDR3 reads CASSLEPNTGELFF. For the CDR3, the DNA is TGTGCCAGCAGCTTAGAGCCTAACACCGGGGAGCTGTTTTTT.

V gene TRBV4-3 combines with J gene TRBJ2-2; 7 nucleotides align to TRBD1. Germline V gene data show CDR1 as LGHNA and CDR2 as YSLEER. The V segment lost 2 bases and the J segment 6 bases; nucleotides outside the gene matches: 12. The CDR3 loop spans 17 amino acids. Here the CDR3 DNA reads TGCGCCAGCAGCCAAAAGACGAAGGGGGCGAAAGCCGGGGAGCTGTTTTTT. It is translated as CASSQKTKGAKAGELFF.

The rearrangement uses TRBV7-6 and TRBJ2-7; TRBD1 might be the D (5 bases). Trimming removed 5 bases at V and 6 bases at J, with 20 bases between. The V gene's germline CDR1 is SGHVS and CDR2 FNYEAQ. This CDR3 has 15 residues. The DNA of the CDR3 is TGTGCCAGCAGCCCCCGGCCAGGGCCCGAATTCGAGCAGTACTTC. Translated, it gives CASSPRPGPEFEQYF. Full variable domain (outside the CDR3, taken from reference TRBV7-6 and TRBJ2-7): GAGVSQSPRYKVTKRGQDVALRCDPISGHVSLYWYRQALGQGPEFLTYFNYEAQQDKSGLPNDRFSAERPEGSISTLTIQRTEQRDSAMYRCASSPRPGPEFEQYFGPGTRLTVT.

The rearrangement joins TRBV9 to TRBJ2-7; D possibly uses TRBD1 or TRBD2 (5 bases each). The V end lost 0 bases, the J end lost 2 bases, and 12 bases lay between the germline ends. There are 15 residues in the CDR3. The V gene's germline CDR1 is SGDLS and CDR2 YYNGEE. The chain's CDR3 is CASSVGHGATYEQYF. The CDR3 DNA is TGTGCCAGCAGCGTAGGCCACGGGGCTACCTACGAGCAGTACTTC.

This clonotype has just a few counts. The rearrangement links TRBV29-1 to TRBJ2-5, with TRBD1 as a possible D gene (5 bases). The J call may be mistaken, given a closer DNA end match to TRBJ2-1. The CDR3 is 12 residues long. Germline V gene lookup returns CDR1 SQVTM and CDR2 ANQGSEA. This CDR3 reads CSVVGRGNEQFF. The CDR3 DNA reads TGCAGCGTTGTTGGTAGGGGAAATGAGCAGTTCTTC.

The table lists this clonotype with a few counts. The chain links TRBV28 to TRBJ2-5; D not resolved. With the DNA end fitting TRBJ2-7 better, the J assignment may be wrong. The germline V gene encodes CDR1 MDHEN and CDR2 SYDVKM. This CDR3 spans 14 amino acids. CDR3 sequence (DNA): TGTGCCAGTCTTCCTATGGGGTTGGGGTACGAGCAGTACTTC. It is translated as CASLPMGLGYEQYF.

The DNA for the CDR3 is TGCGCCAGCAGCCAAGATTGGCGGGGCACTGAAGCTTTCTTT. Protein: CASSQDWRGTEAFF. The chain joins TRBV4-3 to TRBJ1-1; D call uncertain. Germline assignment: CDR1 LGHNA and CDR2 YSLEER. This CDR3 has 14 residues. Trimming removed 0 bases from V and 4 bases from J, with 9 bases in between.

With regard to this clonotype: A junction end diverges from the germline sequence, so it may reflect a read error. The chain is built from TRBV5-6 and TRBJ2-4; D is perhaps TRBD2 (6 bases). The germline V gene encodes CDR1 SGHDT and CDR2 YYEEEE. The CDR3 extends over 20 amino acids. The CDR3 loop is CASSLFREIQPLLAKNIRYF. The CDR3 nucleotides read TGTGCCAGCAGCTTGTTTCGGGAGATACAGCCCCTTCTAGCCAAAAACATTCGGTACTTC.

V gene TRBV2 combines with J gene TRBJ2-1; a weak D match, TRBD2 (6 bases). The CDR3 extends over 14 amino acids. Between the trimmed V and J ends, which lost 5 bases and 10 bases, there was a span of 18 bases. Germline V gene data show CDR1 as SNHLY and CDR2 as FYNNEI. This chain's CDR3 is CASSRQGGSNEQFF. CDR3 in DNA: TGTGCCAGCAGTCGGCAGGGAGGTAGCAACGAGCAGTTCTTC.

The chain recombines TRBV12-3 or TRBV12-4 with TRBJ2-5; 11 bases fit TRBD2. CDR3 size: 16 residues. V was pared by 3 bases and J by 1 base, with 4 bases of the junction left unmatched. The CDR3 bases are TGTGCCAGCAGTTTCGCTAGCGGGGGGATCCAAGAGACCCAGTACTTC. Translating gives CASSFASGGIQETQYF.

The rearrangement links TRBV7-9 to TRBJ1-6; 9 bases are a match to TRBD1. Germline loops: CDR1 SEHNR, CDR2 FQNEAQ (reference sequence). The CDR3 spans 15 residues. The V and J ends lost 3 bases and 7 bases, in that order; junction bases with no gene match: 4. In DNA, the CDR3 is TGTGCCAGCAGCTTCAGGGACAGGGAGAATTCACCCCTCCACTTT. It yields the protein CASSFRDRENSPLHF. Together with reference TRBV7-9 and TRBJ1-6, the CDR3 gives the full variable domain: DTGVSQNPRHKITKRGQNVTFRCDPISEHNRLYWYRQTLGQGPEFLTYFQNEAQLEKSRLLSDRFSAERPKGSFSTLEIQRTEQGDSAMYLCASSFRDRENSPLHFGNGTRLTVT.

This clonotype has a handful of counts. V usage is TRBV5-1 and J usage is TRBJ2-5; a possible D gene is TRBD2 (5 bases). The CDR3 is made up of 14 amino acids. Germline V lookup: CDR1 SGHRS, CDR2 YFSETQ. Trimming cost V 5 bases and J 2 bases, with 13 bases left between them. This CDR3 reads CASSSFGVQETQYF. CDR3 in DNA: TGCGCCAGCAGTTCGTTCGGGGTACAAGAGACCCAGTACTTC.

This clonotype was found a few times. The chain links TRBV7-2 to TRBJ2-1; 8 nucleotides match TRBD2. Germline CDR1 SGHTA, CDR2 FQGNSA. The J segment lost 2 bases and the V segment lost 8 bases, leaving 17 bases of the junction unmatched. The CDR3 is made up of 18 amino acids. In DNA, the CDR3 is TGTGCCAGCGATAACTGGAGGGCGGGGGGTTCGCCCTACAATGAGCAGTTCTTC. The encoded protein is CASDNWRAGGSPYNEQFF. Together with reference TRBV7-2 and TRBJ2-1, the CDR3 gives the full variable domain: GAGVSQSPSNKVTEKGKDVELRCDPISGHTALYWYRQSLGQGLEFLIYFQGNSAPDKSGLPSDRFSAERTGGSVSTLTIQRTQQEDSAVYLCASDNWRAGGSPYNEQFFGPGTRLTVL.

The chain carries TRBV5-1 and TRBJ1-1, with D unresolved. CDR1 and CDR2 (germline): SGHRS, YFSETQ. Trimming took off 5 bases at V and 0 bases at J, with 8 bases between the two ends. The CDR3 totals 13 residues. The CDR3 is CASRGGLNTEAFF. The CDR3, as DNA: TGCGCCAGCAGGGGAGGCCTGAACACTGAAGCTTTCTTT.

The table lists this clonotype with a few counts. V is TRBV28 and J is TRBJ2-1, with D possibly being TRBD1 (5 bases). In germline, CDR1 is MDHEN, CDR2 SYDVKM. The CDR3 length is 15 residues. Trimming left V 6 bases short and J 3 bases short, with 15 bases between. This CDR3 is CASSEDQGFYNEQFF. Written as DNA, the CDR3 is TGTGCCAGCAGCGAAGACCAGGGCTTCTACAATGAGCAGTTCTTC.

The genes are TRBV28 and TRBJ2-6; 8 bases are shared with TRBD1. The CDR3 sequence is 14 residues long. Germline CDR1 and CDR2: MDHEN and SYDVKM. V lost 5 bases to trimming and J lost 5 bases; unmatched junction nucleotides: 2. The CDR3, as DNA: TGTGCCAGCAGTCGGACAGGGTGGGCCAACGTCCTGACTTTC. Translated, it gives CASSRTGWANVLTF.

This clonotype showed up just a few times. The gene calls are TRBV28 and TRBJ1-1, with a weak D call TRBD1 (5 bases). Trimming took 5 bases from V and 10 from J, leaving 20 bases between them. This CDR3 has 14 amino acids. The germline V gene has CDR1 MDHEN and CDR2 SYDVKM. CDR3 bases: TGTGCCAGCAGTGGCTGGGACTTTGGGGGGACAGCTTTCTTT. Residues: CASSGWDFGGTAFF.